The next 24 T cell receptor beta chains were all read from a single sample in a study of blood T cell repertoires in COVID-19. Profiled with immunoSEQ multiplex PCR; TCRdb holds only in-frame clones, not every one. The table lists roughly 97,000 clones, approximately 83% of them singletons. Specimen: peripheral blood. Receptors were obtained from an elderly woman with active or convalescent COVID-19.

Comments on this clone: At one end, the junction sequence differs from germline, possibly due to a read error. The CDR3 loop reads CASNDIRGVNSGF. In DNA, the CDR3 is TGTGCCAGCAACGACATCAGGGGTGTAAATTCCGGCTTT. The rearrangement links TRBV5-8 to TRBJ1-6, with D possibly matching TRBD1 (6 bases). Germline CDR1 reads SGHTS; CDR2 reads YDEGEE. This CDR3 region has 13 residues.

The V call is TRBV6-5, the J call TRBJ2-7; D is possibly TRBD1 (6 bases). The CDR3 spans 13 residues. V shed 5 bases and J shed 4 bases, with 12 bases lying between them. Germline V CDR1 and CDR2: MNHEY, SVGAGI. The CDR3 reads CASSQGFWYEQYF. CDR3 bases: TGTGCCAGCAGTCAGGGGTTCTGGTACGAGCAGTACTTC.

J is TRBJ1-3 and V is TRBV7-9, with D perhaps TRBD1 (5 bases). There are 18 residues in the CDR3. From germline, CDR1 is SEHNR and CDR2 FQNEAQ (reference sequence). Trimming took off 8 bases at V and 4 bases at J, with 27 bases between the two ends. CDR3 protein: CASQDPQAEGRGGNTIYF. As DNA, the CDR3 is TGTGCCAGCCAGGATCCACAAGCGGAGGGAAGGGGAGGAAACACCATATATTTT.

The CDR3 reads CASSRSGSGRNTIYF. The CDR3 nucleotides read TGTGCCAGCAGCCGGTCGGGTTCTGGTAGAAACACCATATATTTT. The chain has TRBV5-6 and TRBJ1-3; D unresolved. The CDR3 has 15 residues. V lost 4 bases and J lost 5, with 16 bases in between. The V gene's germline CDR1 is SGHDT and CDR2 YYEEEE.

The gene calls are TRBV7-2 and TRBJ2-5, with 9 bases fitting TRBD2. Trimming at V came to 3 bases and at J to 5 bases, leaving 1 base not matched to a gene. The CDR3 covers 13 residues. Germline-derived CDR1 and CDR2 are SGHTA and FQGNSA. This chain's CDR3 is CASSFSGSETQYF. The CDR3 DNA reads as TGTGCCAGCAGCTTTAGCGGGAGTGAGACCCAGTACTTC. Full variable domain (rest looked up from reference TRBV7-2 and TRBJ2-5): GAGVSQSPSNKVTEKGKDVELRCDPISGHTALYWYRQSLGQGLEFLIYFQGNSAPDKSGLPSDRFSAERTGGSVSTLTIQRTQQEDSAVYLCASSFSGSETQYFGPGTRLLVL.

The rearrangement joins TRBV9 to TRBJ2-1; D is perhaps TRBD1 (6 bases). V dropped 8 bases and J dropped 0 bases, with 12 bases sitting between them. This CDR3 has 14 amino acids. In germline, CDR1 is SGDLS, CDR2 YYNGEE. CDR3 protein: CASTGTNSYNEQFF. The CDR3 region has the DNA TGTGCCAGTACCGGGACAAACTCCTACAATGAGCAGTTCTTC.

The genes are TRBV28 and TRBJ1-3, with 7 bases identical to TRBD1. J lost 2 bases, V lost 8 bases, and 15 bases had no gene match. The CDR3 consists of 17 residues. Germline V gene sequence: CDR1 MDHEN, CDR2 SYDVKM. CDR3 sequence reads: CASHQLFRGSAGNTIYF. The CDR3 DNA reads TGTGCCAGCCATCAGTTATTCAGGGGGTCCGCTGGAAACACCATATATTTT.

The V and J genes are TRBV7-9 and TRBJ1-1; 8 bases line up with TRBD1. The junction had 6 bases not matched to a gene; V was cut back by 5 bases and J by 10 bases. The germline V gene encodes CDR1 SEHNR and CDR2 FQNEAQ (reference sequence). The CDR3 totals 12 residues. CDR3 residues: CASSPGDRRAFF. In DNA, the CDR3 is TGTGCCAGCAGCCCCGGGGACAGGCGAGCTTTCTTT.

The chain uses TRBV5-1 and TRBJ2-7, with 10 bases aligning to TRBD1. The CDR3 is 16 residues long. Germline V gene sequence: CDR1 SGHRS, CDR2 YFSETQ. V lost 0 bases, J lost 3 bases, and 6 bases stayed unmatched. CDR3 residues: CASSLGGTGAFYEQYF. DNA of the CDR3: TGCGCCAGCAGCTTGGGAGGGACAGGGGCCTTCTACGAGCAGTACTTC.

V is TRBV18 and J is TRBJ2-2, with a weak D call TRBD2 (5 bases). V was pared by 0 bases and J by 6 bases, with 8 bases between. Germline values: CDR1 KGHSH, CDR2 LQKENI. The CDR3 is 14 residues long. CDR3 protein: CASSPPSGSGELFF. Written as DNA, the CDR3 is TGTGCCAGCTCACCACCCTCGGGGTCCGGGGAGCTGTTTTTT.

This clone was seen a single time. The chain has TRBV6-5 and TRBJ1-4; D is undetermined. CDR3 length: 13 residues. V was cut by 8 bases and J by 4 bases, with 11 bases left in between. The germline CDR1 and CDR2 sequences are MNHEY and SVGAGI. The CDR3 DNA reads as TGTGCCAGCCACTGGTCCTTTAATGAAAAACTGTTTTTT. It codes for CASHWSFNEKLFF.

This rearrangement joins TRBV11-3 to TRBJ2-1; unclear D gene. V lost 5 bases to trimming and J lost 6 bases, with 11 bases between them. The CDR3 spans 13 residues. From germline, CDR1 is SGHNT and CDR2 YENEEA. The CDR3 reads CASSLSVLNEQFF. The CDR3 nucleotides read TGTGCCAGCAGCCTAAGTGTACTCAATGAGCAGTTCTTC.

This chain connects TRBV19 to TRBJ2-3; 13 bases fit TRBD2. Germline CDR1 is LNHDA and CDR2 is SQIVND (reference sequence). The length of the CDR3 is 16 residues. The V segment lost 6 bases and the J segment 3 bases; nucleotides outside the gene matches: 6. The CDR3 sequence: CASSLLTSGGTDTQYF. The CDR3 nucleotides are TGTGCCAGTAGCCTACTGACTAGCGGGGGGACAGATACGCAGTATTTT.

The V call is TRBV27, the J call TRBJ1-4; 8 bases align to TRBD1. The CDR3 spans 19 residues. Germline V lookup: CDR1 MNHEY, CDR2 SMNVEV (reference sequence). The V and J ends lost 6 bases and 7 bases, in that order; junction bases with no gene match: 22. CDR3 sequence: CASSNTRDRLIGSGEKLFF. CDR3 nucleotide sequence: TGTGCCAGCAGCAATACACGGGACAGGCTTATAGGATCGGGTGAAAAACTGTTTTTT.

J is TRBJ1-2 and V is TRBV18; 7 bases are a match to TRBD1. V lost 5 bases to trimming and J lost 6 bases; unmatched junction nucleotides: 12. The CDR3 runs 15 residues. Germline CDR1 is KGHSH and CDR2 is LQKENI. Here the CDR3 DNA reads TGTGCCAGCTCAGAGAGGACAGGATCTTTGAATGGCTACACCTTC. It encodes CASSERTGSLNGYTF.

This sequence joins TRBV6-2 or TRBV6-3 and TRBJ2-5; 7 bases fit TRBD1. CDR1 and CDR2 (germline): MNHEY, SVGEGT. V lost 6 bases, J lost 3 bases, and 16 bases stayed unmatched. This CDR3 has 17 amino acids. In DNA, the CDR3 is TGTGCCAGCAGCACACACCAGAACCGACAGGGCAAAGAGACCCAGTACTTC. Translation gives CASSTHQNRQGKETQYF.

The rearrangement uses TRBV12-1 and TRBJ1-1; whether TRBD1, the table's D call, matches the DNA was not checked. TRBV12-1 is described as a pseudogene. This CDR3 spans 17 amino acids. CDR3: CASSSPRYRGKWTEAFF. CDR3 sequence (DNA): TGTGCCAGCAGCTCCCCTAGATACAGGGGGAAGTGGACTGAAGCTTTCTTT.

The genes are TRBV28 and TRBJ1-5; tentative D call: TRBD1 (6 bases). The germline V and J ends were trimmed by 5 bases and 2 bases, with 13 bases remaining between them. CDR3 length: 15 residues. From germline, CDR1 is MDHEN and CDR2 SYDVKM. CDR3 in amino acids: CASSPQGRGNQPQHF. The CDR3 DNA reads TGTGCCAGCAGTCCACAGGGAAGGGGCAATCAGCCCCAGCATTTT.

The chain recombines TRBV19 with TRBJ1-5; possible D gene TRBD1, 6 bases. This CDR3 spans 13 amino acids. CDR1 and CDR2 from the germline V gene are LNHDA and SQIVND (reference sequence). Trimming left V 10 bases short and J 3 bases short, with 13 bases between. CDR3: CATSDRTNQPQHF. CDR3 bases: TGTGCCACGAGCGACAGGACCAATCAGCCCCAGCATTTT.

The chain has TRBV16 and TRBJ1-3; the D gene is possibly TRBD1 (6 bases). Trimming removed 5 bases from V and 15 bases from J, with 20 bases in between. This CDR3 comprises 13 residues. Germline V gives CDR1 KGHSY, CDR2 FQNENV. CDR3 protein: CASSRTAEKVGYF. The CDR3 DNA follows: TGTGCCAGCAGCAGGACAGCCGAAAAGGTTGGATATTTT.

The chain employs TRBV18 and TRBJ2-3, with 11 bases lining up with TRBD2. Germline V gene lookup returns CDR1 KGHSH and CDR2 LQKENI. V lost 3 bases and J lost 2; bases outside the gene matches: 4. The CDR3 consists of 16 residues. CDR3 sequence: CASSPGLAEFTDTQYF. CDR3 sequence (DNA): TGTGCCAGCTCACCGGGACTAGCGGAATTCACAGATACGCAGTATTTT. The full variable domain, rest sourced from reference TRBV18 and TRBJ2-3, is NAGVMQNPRHLVRRRGQEARLRCSPMKGHSHVYWYRQLPEEGLKFMVYLQKENIIDESGMPKERFSAEFPKEGPSILRIQQVVRGDSAAYFCASSPGLAEFTDTQYFGPGTRLTVL.

This rearrangement joins TRBV28 to TRBJ1-1; D may be TRBD1 (5 bases). The germline V gene encodes CDR1 MDHEN and CDR2 SYDVKM. V was cut by 6 bases and J by 4 bases, with 9 bases left in between. This CDR3 region has 12 residues. The CDR3 coding sequence is TGTGCCAGCAGGTCAGGGCCCACTGAAGCTTTCTTT. Amino acid sequence: CASRSGPTEAFF. The full variable domain, rest sourced from reference TRBV28 and TRBJ1-1, is DVKVTQSSRYLVKRTGEKVFLECVQDMDHENMFWYRQDPGLGLRLIYFSYDVKMKEKGDIPEGYSVSREKKERFSLILESASTNQTSMYLCASRSGPTEAFFGQGTRLTVV.

This clone was counted a few times. The rearrangement joins TRBV7-3 to TRBJ2-1; a weak D match, TRBD2 (6 bases). V lost 3 bases to trimming and J lost 0 bases, with 12 bases between them. In germline, CDR1 is SGHTA, CDR2 FQGTGA. The CDR3 is 16 residues long. The CDR3 sequence is CASSFLAGSSYNEQFF. The CDR3 nucleotides read TGTGCCAGCAGCTTCCTCGCGGGAAGCTCCTACAATGAGCAGTTCTTC.

This rearrangement joins TRBV6-5 to TRBJ2-3; possible D gene TRBD2, 6 bases. The V and J ends lost 7 bases and 4 bases respectively, with 15 bases between them. This CDR3 is built from 14 residues. Germline V gene sequence: CDR1 MNHEY, CDR2 SVGAGI. Here the CDR3 reads CASTARRGPDTQYF. CDR3 coding DNA: TGTGCCAGCACAGCGCGGCGGGGACCAGATACGCAGTATTTT.